A selection of T cell receptor beta chains follows, all from one sample in a study of blood T cell repertoires in COVID-19. The assay was immunoSEQ multiplex PCR, and TCRdb's table has in-frame clones only and misses some. The data hold 100,000 to 150,000 clones, with approximately 68% observed a single time. What was sequenced was peripheral blood. These receptor sequences come from a woman aged 70-85 years with acute or convalescent COVID-19. CDR3s include the opening cysteine and the closing phenylalanine or tryptophan. Each record gives: CDR3 DNA, CDR3 protein, J gene, V gene, clone size, D gene. A D gene is named only where the DNA matches it firmly. Only some rows state a clone size, as once, few, many or a class for expanded clones.

cdr3_nt: TGTGCCAGCAGCCTAGGGACAGGGAGGTTCCACGAGCAGTACTTC
cdr3_aa: CASSLGTGRFHEQYF
j_call: TRBJ2-7
v_call: TRBV7-8
clone_size: .
d_call: TRBD1

cdr3_nt: TGTGCCAGCAGTTTATCTCTAGCGGGAAGCTCCTACGAGCAGTACTTC
cdr3_aa: CASSLSLAGSSYEQYF
j_call: TRBJ2-7
v_call: TRBV28
clone_size: .
d_call: TRBD2

cdr3_nt: TGCGCCAGCAGCTTGGGACATAGGAACACTGAAGCTTTCTTT
cdr3_aa: CASSLGHRNTEAFF
j_call: TRBJ1-1
v_call: TRBV5-1
clone_size: .
d_call: .

cdr3_nt: TGTGCCAGCAGCTTGCGGGGTTCGAATTCACCCCTCCACTTT
cdr3_aa: CASSLRGSNSPLHF
j_call: TRBJ1-6
v_call: TRBV5-8
clone_size: .
d_call: .

cdr3_nt: TGCGCCAGCAGCCAAGATCTGGGACACCCAAACTATGGCTACACCTTC
cdr3_aa: CASSQDLGHPNYGYTF
j_call: TRBJ1-2
v_call: TRBV4-3
clone_size: few
d_call: .

cdr3_nt: TGTGCCATCAGTTCTGCCGCAGGTCAGCCCCAGCATTTT
cdr3_aa: CAISSAAGQPQHF
j_call: TRBJ1-5
v_call: TRBV10-3
clone_size: .
d_call: .

cdr3_nt: TGTGCCACACTCCGGGACAGGGGGAACACTGAAGCTTTCTTT
cdr3_aa: CATLRDRGNTEAFF
j_call: TRBJ1-1
v_call: TRBV6-5
clone_size: .
d_call: TRBD1

cdr3_nt: TGTGCCAGCAGCACGACAGGGGGGCCCTACAATGAGCAGTTCTTC
cdr3_aa: CASSTTGGPYNEQFF
j_call: TRBJ2-1
v_call: TRBV7-3
clone_size: .
d_call: TRBD1

cdr3_nt: TGTGCCAGCAGTTCCCTCCTACAGGGACCGGGGAATGAAAAACTGTTTTTT
cdr3_aa: CASSSLLQGPGNEKLFF
j_call: TRBJ1-4
v_call: TRBV6-2/TRBV6-3
clone_size: .
d_call: .

cdr3_nt: TGTGCCTGGAGGGGCGGACAGGGACCGGATACGCAGTATTTT
cdr3_aa: CAWRGGQGPDTQYF
j_call: TRBJ2-3
v_call: TRBV30
clone_size: .
d_call: TRBD1

cdr3_nt: TGTGCCAGCAGCTTAGAAGGGACAGTGAATTCACCCCTCCACTTT
cdr3_aa: CASSLEGTVNSPLHF
j_call: TRBJ1-6
v_call: TRBV7-2
clone_size: .
d_call: TRBD1

cdr3_nt: TGTGCCAGCAGTGATCGGGGTCTCGCTGAGCAGTTCTTC
cdr3_aa: CASSDRGLAEQFF
j_call: TRBJ2-1
v_call: TRBV2
clone_size: .
d_call: .

cdr3_nt: TGTGCCATCAGCGGGGACAGAAATAATGAAAAACTGTTTTTT
cdr3_aa: CAISGDRNNEKLFF
j_call: TRBJ1-4
v_call: TRBV10-3
clone_size: few
d_call: TRBD1

cdr3_nt: TGTGCCAGCAGTTACCCGGGCAGGGTTAATGAAAAACTGTTTTTT
cdr3_aa: CASSYPGRVNEKLFF
j_call: TRBJ1-4
v_call: TRBV6-5
clone_size: .
d_call: .

cdr3_nt: TGTGCCAGTAGCGTCAACTCCGGGACTAGCGGGAGCCTCTCCTACAATGAGCAGTTCTTC
cdr3_aa: CASSVNSGTSGSLSYNEQFF
j_call: TRBJ2-1
v_call: TRBV19
clone_size: .
d_call: TRBD2

cdr3_nt: TGTGCCAGCAGTCCACTAAGGCAGCCCCAGCATTTT
cdr3_aa: CASSPLRQPQHF
j_call: TRBJ1-5
v_call: TRBV6-2/TRBV6-3
clone_size: .
d_call: .

cdr3_nt: TGTGCCAGCAGCTTCGAGACAGGCGGGACCGGGGAGCTGTTTTTT
cdr3_aa: CASSFETGGTGELFF
j_call: TRBJ2-2
v_call: TRBV7-7
clone_size: .
d_call: .

cdr3_nt: TGTGCAAGTCGCTCTAGAGCCGAGGGGGGGCAGCCCCAGCATTTT
cdr3_aa: CASRSRAEGGQPQHF
j_call: TRBJ1-5
v_call: TRBV12-2
clone_size: .
d_call: .

cdr3_nt: TGTGCCAGCAGGGTGACCCCAGGAGGAAACACCATATATTTT
cdr3_aa: CASRVTPGGNTIYF
j_call: TRBJ1-3
v_call: TRBV3-1/TRBV3-2
clone_size: few
d_call: .

cdr3_nt: TGTGCCAGCGGACAGGGTGAGGGTTACGAGCAGTACTTC
cdr3_aa: CASGQGEGYEQYF
j_call: TRBJ2-7
v_call: TRBV2
clone_size: few
d_call: TRBD1

cdr3_nt: TGTGCCAGTAGTCAATACCGGGACAGGGGAGAAAAACTGTTTTTT
cdr3_aa: CASSQYRDRGEKLFF
j_call: TRBJ1-4
v_call: TRBV19
clone_size: .
d_call: TRBD1

cdr3_nt: TGTGCCAGCAGCTTGGACTCGAGCTCCTACGAGCAGTACTTC
cdr3_aa: CASSLDSSSYEQYF
j_call: TRBJ2-7
v_call: TRBV5-4
clone_size: .
d_call: .

cdr3_nt: TGCAGTGCTCTAGACTATGGCGAGCAGTACTTC
cdr3_aa: CSALDYGEQYF
j_call: TRBJ2-7
v_call: TRBV20-1
clone_size: few
d_call: .

cdr3_nt: TGTGCCAGCTCGTTCGGGAGCACCAATCAGCCCCAGCATTTT
cdr3_aa: CASSFGSTNQPQHF
j_call: TRBJ1-5
v_call: TRBV3-1/TRBV3-2
clone_size: .
d_call: .

cdr3_nt: TGTGCCAGCAGCTCAAACCGGGACAAAAGCTACGAGCAGTACTTC
cdr3_aa: CASSSNRDKSYEQYF
j_call: TRBJ2-7
v_call: TRBV27
clone_size: .
d_call: .

cdr3_nt: TGTGCCAGCAGTTCAAGGACAGGGGGCATCGGCTACACCTTC
cdr3_aa: CASSSRTGGIGYTF
j_call: TRBJ1-2
v_call: TRBV2
clone_size: .
d_call: TRBD1

cdr3_nt: TGTGCCAGCACCATTGCCGGGGGAACAGATACGCAGTATTTT
cdr3_aa: CASTIAGGTDTQYF
j_call: TRBJ2-3
v_call: TRBV6-5
clone_size: .
d_call: .

cdr3_nt: TGTGCCAGCAGAGACGACAGGGAGACTCACGAGCAGTACTTC
cdr3_aa: CASRDDRETHEQYF
j_call: TRBJ2-7
v_call: TRBV6-6
clone_size: few
d_call: TRBD1

cdr3_nt: TGTGCCAGCCAGCCGCAGGTATCCTACGAGCAGTACTTC
cdr3_aa: CASQPQVSYEQYF
j_call: TRBJ2-7
v_call: TRBV18
clone_size: .
d_call: .